Shown below are 9 T cell receptor beta chains from a single sample sequenced in a study of T cells in Graves' hyperthyroidism and ophthalmopathy. RNA transcripts provided the source from which TCR beta CDR3 regions were amplified. The TCR CDR3 was amplified in a first-round RT-PCR using the HTBI primer set. TCRdb called the multiplex PCR reads again in MiXCR, with one record for every CDR3 protein. The sample lists around 270,000 distinct CDR3 sequences, roughly 19% occurring once. What was sequenced was blood. The receptors shown here come from a man in his fifties with Graves' ophthalmopathy.

Only a few counts were recorded for this clonotype. The gene calls are TRBV7-3 and TRBJ2-5; TRBD2 might be the D (5 bases). Trimming shortened V by 4 bases and J by 5 bases, and 17 bases separated the two germline ends. The CDR3 is 15 residues long. CDR1 is SGHTA and CDR2 is FQGTGA in the germline V gene. The CDR3 DNA sequence: TGTGCCAGCAGCTACCTAGGCTCGTCGGGGGAGACCCAGTACTTC. Protein sequence: CASSYLGSSGETQYF.

This rearrangement joins TRBV5-1 to TRBJ2-7; D is possibly TRBD1 or TRBD2 (5 bases each). The V end was cut by 4 bases, the J end by 6 bases, with 11 bases between. The germline V gene encodes CDR1 SGHRS and CDR2 YFSETQ. The CDR3 is made up of 12 amino acids. CDR3 nucleotides: TGCGCCAGCAGCATTGCCGGGACCGAGCAGTACTTC. It encodes CASSIAGTEQYF.

This clonotype was recorded a few times. The chain joins TRBV7-2 to TRBJ2-3, with 7 bases lining up with TRBD1. V dropped 4 bases and J dropped 4; count of bases not matched to a gene: 11. This CDR3 is built from 16 residues. Germline-derived CDR1 and CDR2 are SGHTA and FQGNSA. CDR3 region: CASSSSGTVGSDTQYF. The CDR3 DNA follows: TGTGCCAGCAGCTCCTCTGGGACAGTGGGGTCAGATACGCAGTATTTT.

V and J are TRBV6-9 and TRBJ1-1; 7 nucleotides align to TRBD1. Trimming at V came to 3 bases and at J to 2 bases, leaving 6 bases not matched to a gene. Germline-derived CDR1 and CDR2 are MNHGY and SVAAGI. The CDR3 runs to 15 residues. CDR3 protein: CASSYTGAHNTEAFF. In DNA, the CDR3 is TGTGCCAGCAGTTACACAGGGGCGCATAACACTGAAGCTTTCTTT.

The chain links TRBV10-3 to TRBJ2-1; D uncertain. V was cut by 2 bases and J by 0 bases, with 5 bases left in between. This CDR3 is built from 14 residues. Germline V gives CDR1 ENHRY, CDR2 SYGVKD. CDR3 DNA: TGTGCCATCAGTGAGGAAGCCTCCTACAATGAGCAGTTCTTC. Translating gives CAISEEASYNEQFF.

This clonotype was recorded at least ten times. This chain connects TRBV2 to TRBJ2-6; 7 bases are a match to TRBD2. With 3 bases clipped from V and 6 bases from J, the junction kept 11 bases outside the gene matches. Germline CDR1 is SNHLY and CDR2 is FYNNEI. The length of the CDR3 is 17 residues. CDR3 sequence: CASSDLQPGGVANVLTF. CDR3 coding DNA: TGTGCCAGCAGTGATCTTCAACCGGGAGGTGTGGCCAACGTCCTGACTTTC.

The V call is TRBV6-4, the J call TRBJ1-2; tentative D call: TRBD1 (5 bases). Germline CDR1 MRHNA, CDR2 SNTAGT. V dropped 0 bases and J dropped 8 bases, with 13 bases sitting between them. The CDR3 contains 14 residues. CDR3: CASSDSWGRDGYTF. CDR3 bases: TGTGCCAGCAGTGACTCGTGGGGCCGGGACGGCTACACCTTC.

This clonotype was counted many times. The chain couples TRBV18 to TRBJ2-7, with 11 bases identical to TRBD1. Germline V lookup: CDR1 KGHSH, CDR2 LQKENI. The CDR3 covers 15 residues. The ends lost 6 bases at V and 2 bases at J; junction bases unmatched: 6. The CDR3 bases are TGTGCCAGCTCTCGGGGACAGGGGGTAACCTACGAGCAGTACTTC. It yields the protein CASSRGQGVTYEQYF.

This clonotype showed up many times. The gene calls are TRBV3-1 and TRBJ2-7; D gene unclear. This CDR3 is built from 15 residues. Trimming took 1 base from V and 2 from J, leaving 12 bases between them. From germline, CDR1 is LGHDT and CDR2 YNNKEL (reference sequence). CDR3 DNA sequence: TGTGCCAGCAGCCAAGGTCGGACCTCCACCTACGAGCAGTACTTC. It is translated as CASSQGRTSTYEQYF.